The 6 T cell receptor beta chains listed next were all sequenced from one sample in a study of identical twins. TCRdb re-called the 5' RACE reads with MiXCR, one entry per CDR3 protein. This sample has about 660,000 distinct CDR3 sequences; 8.6% occur once, and the top ten carry approximately 0.94%. These data are also associated with another study on yellow fever vaccine responses in identical twins.

The sample taken for sequencing was PBMCs. The source of these receptors is a woman aged 18-29 years in good health.

The genes are TRBV20-1 and TRBJ2-7; 12 bases line up with TRBD2. The V and J ends lost 6 bases and 6 bases, in that order; junction bases with no gene match: 15. The CDR3 length is 16 residues. CDR1 is DFQATT, CDR2 SNEGSKA, per germline (reference sequence). CDR3 in amino acids: CSAPVVASGGAPEQYF. The CDR3 DNA reads as TGCAGTGCCCCAGTCGTTGCTAGCGGGGGGGCTCCCGAGCAGTACTTC.

This clonotype was detected many times. The J gene is TRBJ1-1, the V gene TRBV12-3 or TRBV12-4; D is unclear. V dropped 5 bases and J dropped 0 bases, with 4 bases sitting between them. The CDR3 contains 12 residues. The CDR3 sequence: CASSVMNTEAFF. Written as DNA, the CDR3 is TGTGCCAGCAGTGTTATGAACACTGAAGCTTTCTTT.

This rearrangement joins TRBV24-1 to TRBJ2-7; a possible D gene is TRBD1 (6 bases). There are 14 residues in the CDR3. Germline CDR1 reads KGHDR; CDR2 reads SFDVKD. The V and J ends lost 5 bases and 6 bases respectively, with 16 bases between them. CDR3 coding DNA: TGTGCCACCAGTGCTGCCAGGGGTTTTTCCGAGCAGTACTTC. It is translated as CATSAARGFSEQYF.

V is TRBV12-3 or TRBV12-4 and J is TRBJ2-3; D perhaps matches TRBD1 (6 bases). Deletions cut 5 bases from V and 2 bases from J, with 14 bases between. The CDR3 runs 15 residues. CDR3 nucleotide sequence: TGTGCCAGCAGTCTCAGGGGTAGGGTCACAGATACGCAGTATTTT. It codes for CASSLRGRVTDTQYF.

The sample holds many counts of this clonotype. The chain uses TRBV7-2 and TRBJ1-2; D remains ambiguous. From germline, CDR1 is SGHTA and CDR2 FQGNSA. CDR3 length: 12 residues. V was shortened by 4 bases and J by 13 bases, with 16 bases between the two germline ends. CDR3 region: CASSSLSMGSTF. The CDR3 DNA reads as TGTGCCAGCAGCTCCCTAAGCATGGGGTCCACCTTC.

In this sample, this clonotype turned up a few times. V and J are TRBV27 and TRBJ2-3; D unclear. Between the trimmed V and J ends, which lost 2 bases and 2 bases, there was a span of 11 bases. This CDR3 has 15 amino acids. Germline values: CDR1 MNHEY, CDR2 SMNVEV (reference sequence). The CDR3 DNA sequence: TGTGCCAGCAGTTTAGGTCAGGTTATCACAGATACGCAGTATTTT. This codes for CASSLGQVITDTQYF.